The clone carrying this T cell receptor (beta chain) occurred many times. Its antigen remains unknown. The CDR3 runs 15 residues. The V and J ends lost 2 bases and 7 bases respectively, with 15 bases between them. The germline V gene has CDR1 SGHVS and CDR2 FNYEAQ. Using its own MiXCR run on the reads, TCRdb lists one record per CDR3 protein. The table shows roughly 600,000 distinct CDR3 sequences, with 20% to 25% occurring only once. This specimen belongs to a study of T cell repertoires in cytomegalovirus infection. Study in general: Based on public TCR beta signatures, there were indications of CMV infection and of a matching HLA type.

General study results and limits: Individuals carrying CMV plus the relevant HLA were identified by cumulative frequency of public TCR beta families. Ex vivo responses were dominated by HLA-C-restricted CMV-specific TCR beta clonotypes.

The sequence came from a human donor in good health (CMV status not recorded). Some clones in this sample may be carry-over from other donors' samples. Sequencing was carried out using CD8+ T cells from PBMCs. The rearrangement uses TRBV7-6 and TRBJ1-5, with D possibly TRBD1 on 6 matching bases. The CDR3 spells CASSLLGGSGQPQHF. The CDR3 nucleotides read TGTGCCAGCAGCTTATTAGGGGGTTCCGGGCAGCCCCAGCATTTT. The full variable domain, in which reference TRBV7-6 and TRBJ1-5 provide the parts outside the CDR3, is GAGVSQSPRYKVTKRGQDVALRCDPISGHVSLYWYRQALGQGPEFLTYFNYEAQQDKSGLPNDRFSAERPEGSISTLTIQRTEQRDSAMYRCASSLLGGSGQPQHFGDGTRLSIL.